This T cell receptor (beta chain) was recorded in a study of Tregs in tolerant kidney transplant recipients. V shed 3 bases and J 5 bases; nucleotides not matched to a gene: 5. The CDR3 contains 15 residues. CDR1 and CDR2 from the germline V gene are SGHVS and FQNEAQ. The protocol was immunoSEQ multiplex PCR, while the TCRdb copy is restricted to in-frame clones and leaves out a portion. The table includes over 60,000 clones, approximately 91% detected once. Thawed PBMCs were FACS-sorted into unstimulated CD4+CD25+CD127- regulatory T cells, CD4+CD25- non-regulatory cells, CD4 and CD8 cells. The receptor's source is a human donor who received a combined kidney and bone marrow transplant. The input for sequencing was CD4+ T cells from blood, taken before the transplant. V is TRBV7-8 and J is TRBJ2-2; the match to TRBD1 covers 8 bases. The CDR3: CASSLDRVGTGELFF. The CDR3 DNA reads as TGTGCCAGCAGCTTGGACAGGGTTGGAACCGGGGAGCTGTTTTTT.